This T cell receptor (beta chain) comes out of a study of cytomegalovirus exposure and HLA in healthy donors. With respect to this clone: The antigen is not known.

Study-level results: In an earlier analysis, in some 600 donors, most V segments appeared productive either ~87% or ~30% of the time.

The length of the CDR3 is 14 residues. The V end lost 1 base, the J end lost 2 bases, and 8 bases lay between the germline ends. In germline, CDR1 is MNHNS, CDR2 SASEGT. Primers: 60 Vbeta forward and 13 Jbeta reverse. Only in-frame clones appear in the TCRdb table, and some are missing; sequencing was by immunoSEQ multiplex PCR. This sample has 120,000 or so clones; over 70% occur once, and the top ten carry roughly 9.3%. This TCR came from a woman in her 50s in good health and CMV-seropositive. The chain links TRBV6-1 to TRBJ1-2; D might be TRBD1 (5 bases). Sequencing input: PBMCs. The CDR3 loop is CASSEVGQNYGYTF. The CDR3 coding sequence is TGTGCCAGCAGTGAAGTTGGACAAAACTATGGCTACACCTTC.